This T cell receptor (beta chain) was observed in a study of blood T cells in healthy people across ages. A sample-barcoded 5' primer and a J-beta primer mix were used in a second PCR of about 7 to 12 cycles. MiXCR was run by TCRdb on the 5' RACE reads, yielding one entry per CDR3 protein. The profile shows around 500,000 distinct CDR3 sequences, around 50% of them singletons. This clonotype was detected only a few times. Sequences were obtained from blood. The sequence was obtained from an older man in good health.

CDR3 bases: TGTGCCAGCAGATCTGGAGGAGAGACCCAGTACTTC. This gives the protein CASRSGGETQYF. This chain links TRBV27 with TRBJ2-5, with TRBD2 as a possible D gene (5 bases). The CDR3 length is 12 residues. Trimming cost V 6 bases and J 4 bases, with 9 bases left between them. The V gene's germline CDR1 is MNHEY and CDR2 SMNVEV (reference sequence).